A single sample gave rise to the 5 T cell receptor beta chains below, sequenced in a study of T cell responses to AZD1222 COVID-19 vaccine. Repertoires were generated with immunoSEQ multiplex PCR, while TCRdb's copy carries only in-frame clones and drops some. The table shows around 50,000 clones, with approximately 83% occurring only once. Source: peripheral blood, taken on day 0 of AZD1222 vaccination. Every receptor here comes from an adult in good health.

V usage is TRBV6-5 and J usage is TRBJ2-5; tentatively, D is TRBD1 (5 bases). From germline, CDR1 is MNHEY and CDR2 SVGAGI. The CDR3 has 14 residues. V was cut by 2 bases and J by 7 bases, with 14 bases left in between. CDR3 loop: CASSYADPRATQYF. CDR3 nucleotide sequence: TGTGCCAGCAGTTACGCGGACCCCAGGGCGACCCAGTACTTC.

The CDR3 spells CASSSAAEDYQPQHF. The CDR3, as DNA: TGTGCCAGCAGTTCGGCCGCGGAAGACTATCAGCCCCAGCATTTT. This chain uses TRBV6-2 or TRBV6-3 with TRBJ1-5; no reliable D call. This CDR3 region has 15 residues. Between the trimmed V and J ends, which lost 4 bases and 5 bases, there was a span of 15 bases. CDR1 and CDR2 from the germline V gene are MNHEY and SVGEGT.

This chain links TRBV27 with TRBJ2-6; unclear D gene. V gave up 5 bases and J gave up 0 bases, with 14 bases separating them. This CDR3 has 17 residues. Germline CDR1 and CDR2: MNHEY and SMNVEV (reference sequence). The CDR3 reads CASSKYGTSSGANVLTF. CDR3 nucleotide sequence: TGTGCCAGCAGTAAGTACGGTACTTCCTCTGGGGCCAACGTCCTGACTTTC. Filled out from reference TRBV27 and TRBJ2-6, the complete variable domain reads EAQVTQNPRYLITVTGKKLTVTCSQNMNHEYMSWYRQDPGLGLRQIYYSMNVEVTDKGDVPEGYKVSRKEKRNFPLILESPSPNQTSLYFCASSKYGTSSGANVLTFGAGSRLTVL.

V and J are TRBV6-1 and TRBJ1-2; maybe TRBD1 (6 bases). The germline V gene encodes CDR1 MNHNS and CDR2 SASEGT. There are 16 residues in the CDR3. V shed 2 bases and J shed 0 bases, with 13 bases lying between them. DNA for the CDR3: TGTGCCAGCAGTGAAACAGGGCGAAGCGCTAACTATGGCTACACCTTC. Amino acids: CASSETGRSANYGYTF.

This clone came up once. The chain has TRBV7-9 and TRBJ1-2; D is uncertain. Germline values: CDR1 SEHNR, CDR2 FQNEAQ (reference sequence). V was trimmed by 4 bases and J by 4 bases, leaving 16 bases between them. This CDR3 region has 15 residues. CDR3 coding DNA: TGTGCCAGCAGCTCCCAGTCACTTACACCCTATGGCTACACCTTC. Amino acids: CASSSQSLTPYGYTF.